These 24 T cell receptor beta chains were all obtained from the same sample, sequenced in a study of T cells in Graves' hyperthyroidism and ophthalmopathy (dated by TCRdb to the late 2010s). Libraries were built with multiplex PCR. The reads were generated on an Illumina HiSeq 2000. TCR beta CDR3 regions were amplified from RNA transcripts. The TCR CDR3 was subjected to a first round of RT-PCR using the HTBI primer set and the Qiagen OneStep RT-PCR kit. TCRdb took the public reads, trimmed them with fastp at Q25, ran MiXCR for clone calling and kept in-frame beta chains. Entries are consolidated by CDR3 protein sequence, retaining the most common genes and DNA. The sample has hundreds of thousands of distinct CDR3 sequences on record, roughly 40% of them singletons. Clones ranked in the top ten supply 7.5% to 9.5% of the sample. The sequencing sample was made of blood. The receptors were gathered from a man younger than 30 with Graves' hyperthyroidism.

The CDR3 DNA sequence: TGTGCCAGCAGCCTAAGGCGGGACAGCGAAAAACTGTTTTTT. As protein: CASSLRRDSEKLFF. This chain connects TRBV7-2 to TRBJ1-4; 7 bases align to TRBD1. CDR1 and CDR2 from the germline V gene are SGHTA and FQGNSA. The CDR3 sequence is 14 residues long. The J segment lost 8 bases and the V segment lost 5 bases, leaving 8 bases of the junction unmatched.

CDR3 protein: CSVEDSNHGYTF. The CDR3 DNA sequence: TGCAGCGTTGAGGACTCGAACCATGGCTACACCTTC. The chain uses TRBV29-1 and TRBJ1-2; D not certain. Trimming removed 3 bases at V and 6 bases at J, with 11 bases between. CDR3 length equals 12 residues. In germline, CDR1 is SQVTM, CDR2 ANQGSEA.

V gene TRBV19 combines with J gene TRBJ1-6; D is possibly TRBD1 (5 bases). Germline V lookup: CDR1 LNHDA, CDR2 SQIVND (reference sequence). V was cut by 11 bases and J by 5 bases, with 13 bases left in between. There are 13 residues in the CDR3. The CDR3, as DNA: TGTGCCGCTAACCGGGACGATAATTCACCCCTCCACTTT. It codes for CAANRDDNSPLHF.

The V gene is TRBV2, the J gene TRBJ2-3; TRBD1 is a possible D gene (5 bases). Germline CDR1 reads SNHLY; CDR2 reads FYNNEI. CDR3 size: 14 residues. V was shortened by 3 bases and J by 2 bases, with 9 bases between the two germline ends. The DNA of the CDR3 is TGTGCCAGCAGTGAGGACACCTCCACAGATACGCAGTATTTT. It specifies CASSEDTSTDTQYF.

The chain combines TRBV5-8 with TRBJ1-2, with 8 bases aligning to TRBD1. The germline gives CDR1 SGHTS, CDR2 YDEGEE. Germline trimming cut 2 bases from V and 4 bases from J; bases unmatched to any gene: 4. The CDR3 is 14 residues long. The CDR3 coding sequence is TGTGCCAGCAGCTTCCCGGGACAGGCCTATGGCTACACCTTC. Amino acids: CASSFPGQAYGYTF.

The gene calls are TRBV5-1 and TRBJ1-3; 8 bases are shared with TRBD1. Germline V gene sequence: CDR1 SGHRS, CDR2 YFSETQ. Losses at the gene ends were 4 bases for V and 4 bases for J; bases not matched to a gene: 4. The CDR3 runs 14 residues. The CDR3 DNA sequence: TGCGCCAGCAGCCCCGGGGACAGGGGAAACACCATATATTTT. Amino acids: CASSPGDRGNTIYF. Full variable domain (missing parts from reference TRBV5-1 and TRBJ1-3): KAGVTQTPRYLIKTRGQQVTLSCSPISGHRSVSWYQQTPGQGLQFLFEYFSETQRNKGNFPGRFSGRQFSNSRSEMNVSTLELGDSALYLCASSPGDRGNTIYFGEGSWLTVV.

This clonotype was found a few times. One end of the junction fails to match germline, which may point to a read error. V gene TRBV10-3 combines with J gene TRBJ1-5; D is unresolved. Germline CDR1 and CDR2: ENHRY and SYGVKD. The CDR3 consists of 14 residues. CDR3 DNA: TGTGCCAGCAGTTACACTACGCGAAATCAGCCCCAGCATTTT. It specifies CASSYTTRNQPQHF.

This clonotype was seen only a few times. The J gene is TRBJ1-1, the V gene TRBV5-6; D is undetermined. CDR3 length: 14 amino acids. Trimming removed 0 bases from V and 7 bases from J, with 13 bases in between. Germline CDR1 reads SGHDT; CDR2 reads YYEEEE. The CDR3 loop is CASSLEWVVGEAFF. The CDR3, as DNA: TGTGCCAGCAGCTTGGAGTGGGTTGTCGGTGAAGCTTTCTTT.

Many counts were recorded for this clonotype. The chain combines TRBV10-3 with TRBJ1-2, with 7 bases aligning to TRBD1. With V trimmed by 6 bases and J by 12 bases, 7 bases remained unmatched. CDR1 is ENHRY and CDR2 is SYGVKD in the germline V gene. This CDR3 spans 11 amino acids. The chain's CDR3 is CAISRDSDHTF. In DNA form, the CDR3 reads TGTGCCATCAGCCGGGACAGCGATCACACCTTC.

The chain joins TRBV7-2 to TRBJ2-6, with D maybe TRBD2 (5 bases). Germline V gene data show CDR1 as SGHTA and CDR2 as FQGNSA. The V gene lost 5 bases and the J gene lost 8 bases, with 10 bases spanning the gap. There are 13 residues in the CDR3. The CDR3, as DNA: TGTGCCAGCAGCCAAACCGGGACCAACGTCCTGACTTTC. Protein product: CASSQTGTNVLTF.

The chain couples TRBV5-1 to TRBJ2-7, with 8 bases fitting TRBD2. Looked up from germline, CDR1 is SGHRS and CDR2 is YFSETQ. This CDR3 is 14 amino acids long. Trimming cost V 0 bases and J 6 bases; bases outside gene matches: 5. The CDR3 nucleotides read TGCGCCAGCAGCTTGGCCGATAGCGGGGTCGAGCAGTACTTC. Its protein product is CASSLADSGVEQYF.

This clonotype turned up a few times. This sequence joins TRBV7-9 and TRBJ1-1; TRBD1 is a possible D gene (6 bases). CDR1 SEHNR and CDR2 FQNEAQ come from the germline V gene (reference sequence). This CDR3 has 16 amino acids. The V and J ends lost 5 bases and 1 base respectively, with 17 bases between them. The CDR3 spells CASSQGGGIGNTEAFF. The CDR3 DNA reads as TGTGCCAGCAGCCAAGGGGGAGGGATAGGGAACACTGAAGCTTTCTTT.

CDR3 DNA sequence: TGTGCCAGCAGTTACGGACCTAAGGGAAACACCATATATTTT. Translated, it gives CASSYGPKGNTIYF. V gene TRBV14 combines with J gene TRBJ1-3; no reliable D call. Germline V gene sequence: CDR1 SGHDN, CDR2 FVKESK. V was trimmed by 6 bases and J by 4 bases, leaving 13 bases between them. The CDR3 runs 14 residues.

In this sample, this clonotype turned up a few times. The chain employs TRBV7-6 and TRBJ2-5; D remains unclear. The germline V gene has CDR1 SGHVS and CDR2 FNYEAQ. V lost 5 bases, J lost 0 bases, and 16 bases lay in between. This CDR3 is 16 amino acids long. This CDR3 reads CASSQDSTPYQETQYF. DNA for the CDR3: TGTGCCAGCAGCCAAGATAGCACCCCGTACCAAGAGACCCAGTACTTC. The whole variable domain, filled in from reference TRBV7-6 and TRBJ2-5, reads GAGVSQSPRYKVTKRGQDVALRCDPISGHVSLYWYRQALGQGPEFLTYFNYEAQQDKSGLPNDRFSAERPEGSISTLTIQRTEQRDSAMYRCASSQDSTPYQETQYFGPGTRLLVL.

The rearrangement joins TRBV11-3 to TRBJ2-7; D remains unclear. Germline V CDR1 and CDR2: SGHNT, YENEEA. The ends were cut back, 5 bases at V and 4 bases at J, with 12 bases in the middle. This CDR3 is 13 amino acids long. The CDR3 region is CASSGRIPYEQYF. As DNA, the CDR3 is TGTGCCAGCAGCGGCCGGATCCCTTACGAGCAGTACTTC.

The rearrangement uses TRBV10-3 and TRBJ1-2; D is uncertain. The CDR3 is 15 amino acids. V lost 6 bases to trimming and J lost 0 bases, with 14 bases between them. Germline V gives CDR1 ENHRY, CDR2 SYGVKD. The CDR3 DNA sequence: TGTGCCATCAGGCGTGGGCAGCTAGCTAACTATGGCTACACCTTC. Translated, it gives CAIRRGQLANYGYTF.

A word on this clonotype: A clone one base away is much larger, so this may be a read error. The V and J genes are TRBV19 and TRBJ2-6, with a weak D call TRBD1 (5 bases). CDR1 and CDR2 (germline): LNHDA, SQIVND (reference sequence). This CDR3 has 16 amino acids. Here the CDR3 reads CASSIFRAAGANALTF. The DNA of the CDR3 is TGTGCCAGTAGTATCTTTCGGGCTGCTGGGGCCAACGCCCTGACTTTC.

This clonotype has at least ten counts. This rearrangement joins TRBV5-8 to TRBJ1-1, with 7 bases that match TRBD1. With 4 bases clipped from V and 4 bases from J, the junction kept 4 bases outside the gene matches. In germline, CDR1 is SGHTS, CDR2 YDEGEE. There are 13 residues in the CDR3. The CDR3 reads CASSGDRVTEAFF. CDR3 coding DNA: TGTGCCAGCAGCGGCGACAGGGTCACTGAAGCTTTCTTT.

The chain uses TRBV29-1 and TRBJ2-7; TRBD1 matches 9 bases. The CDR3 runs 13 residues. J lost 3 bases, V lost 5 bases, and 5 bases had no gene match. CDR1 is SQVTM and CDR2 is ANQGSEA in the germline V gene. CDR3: CSVRLTGGYEQYF. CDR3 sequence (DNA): TGCAGCGTTAGGTTGACAGGGGGCTACGAGCAGTACTTC.

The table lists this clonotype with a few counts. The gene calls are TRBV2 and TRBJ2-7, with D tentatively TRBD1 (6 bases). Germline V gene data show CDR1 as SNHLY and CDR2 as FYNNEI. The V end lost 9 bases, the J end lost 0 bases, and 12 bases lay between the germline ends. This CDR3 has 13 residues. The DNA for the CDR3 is TGTGCCAGTGGGGGCGATACCTCCTACGAGCAGTACTTC. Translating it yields CASGGDTSYEQYF.

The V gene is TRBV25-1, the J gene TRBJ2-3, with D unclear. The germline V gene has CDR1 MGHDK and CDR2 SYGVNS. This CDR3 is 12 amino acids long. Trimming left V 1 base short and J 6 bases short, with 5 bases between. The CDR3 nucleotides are TGTGCCAGCAGTGAATTGGAGGATACGCAGTATTTT. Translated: CASSELEDTQYF.

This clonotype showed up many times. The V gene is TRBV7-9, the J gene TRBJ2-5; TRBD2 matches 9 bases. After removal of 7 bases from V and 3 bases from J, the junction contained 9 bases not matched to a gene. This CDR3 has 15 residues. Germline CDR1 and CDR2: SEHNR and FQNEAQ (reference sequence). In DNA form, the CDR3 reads TGTGCCAGCACCTTGCTTATAGCGGGAGAAGAGACCCAGTACTTC. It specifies CASTLLIAGEETQYF.

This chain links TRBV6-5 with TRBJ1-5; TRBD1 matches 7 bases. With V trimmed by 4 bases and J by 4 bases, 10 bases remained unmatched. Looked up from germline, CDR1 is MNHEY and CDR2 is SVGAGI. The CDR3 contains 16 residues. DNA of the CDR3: TGTGCCAGCAGTTCCTCGACAGGGCCGGGTAATCAGCCCCAGCATTTT. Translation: CASSSSTGPGNQPQHF.

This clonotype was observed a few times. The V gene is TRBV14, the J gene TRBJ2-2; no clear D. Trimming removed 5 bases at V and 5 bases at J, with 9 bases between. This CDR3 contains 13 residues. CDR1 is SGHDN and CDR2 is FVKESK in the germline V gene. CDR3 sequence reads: CASSVYRTGELFF. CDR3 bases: TGTGCCAGCAGCGTTTACCGGACCGGGGAGCTGTTTTTT.